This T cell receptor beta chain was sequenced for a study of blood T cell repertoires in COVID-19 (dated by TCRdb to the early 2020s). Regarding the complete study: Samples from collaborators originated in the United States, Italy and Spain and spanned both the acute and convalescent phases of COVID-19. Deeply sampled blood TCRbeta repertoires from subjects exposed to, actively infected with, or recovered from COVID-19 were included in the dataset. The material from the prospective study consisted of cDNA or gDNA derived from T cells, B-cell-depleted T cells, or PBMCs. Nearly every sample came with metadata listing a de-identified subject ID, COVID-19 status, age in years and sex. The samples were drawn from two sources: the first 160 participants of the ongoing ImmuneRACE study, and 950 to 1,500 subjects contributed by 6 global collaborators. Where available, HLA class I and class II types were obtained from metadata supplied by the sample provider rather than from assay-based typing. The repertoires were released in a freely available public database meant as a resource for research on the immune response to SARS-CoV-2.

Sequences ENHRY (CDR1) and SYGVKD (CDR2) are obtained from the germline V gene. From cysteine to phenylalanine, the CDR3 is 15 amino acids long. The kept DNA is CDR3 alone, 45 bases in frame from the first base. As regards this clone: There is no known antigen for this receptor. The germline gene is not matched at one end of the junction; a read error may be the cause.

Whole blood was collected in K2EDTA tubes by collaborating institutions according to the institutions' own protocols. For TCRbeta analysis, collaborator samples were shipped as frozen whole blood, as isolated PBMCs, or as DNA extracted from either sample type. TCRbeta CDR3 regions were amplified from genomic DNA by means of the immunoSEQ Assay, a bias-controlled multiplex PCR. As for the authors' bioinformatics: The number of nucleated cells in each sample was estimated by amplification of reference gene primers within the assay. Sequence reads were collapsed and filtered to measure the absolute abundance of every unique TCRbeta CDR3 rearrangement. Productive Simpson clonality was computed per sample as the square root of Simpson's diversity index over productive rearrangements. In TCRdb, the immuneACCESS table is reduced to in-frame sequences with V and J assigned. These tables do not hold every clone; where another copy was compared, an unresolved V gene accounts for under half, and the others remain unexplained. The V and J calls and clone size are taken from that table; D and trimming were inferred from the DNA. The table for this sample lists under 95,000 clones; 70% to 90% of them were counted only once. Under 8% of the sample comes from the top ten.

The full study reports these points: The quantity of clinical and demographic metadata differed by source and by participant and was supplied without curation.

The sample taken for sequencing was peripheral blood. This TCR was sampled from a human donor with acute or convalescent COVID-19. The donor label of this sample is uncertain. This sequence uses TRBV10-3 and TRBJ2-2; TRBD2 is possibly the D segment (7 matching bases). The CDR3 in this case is CAIGPTGGRTPGLLF. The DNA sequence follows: TGTGCCATCGGCCCGACCGGGGGGCGAACACCGGGTCTACTTTTT.